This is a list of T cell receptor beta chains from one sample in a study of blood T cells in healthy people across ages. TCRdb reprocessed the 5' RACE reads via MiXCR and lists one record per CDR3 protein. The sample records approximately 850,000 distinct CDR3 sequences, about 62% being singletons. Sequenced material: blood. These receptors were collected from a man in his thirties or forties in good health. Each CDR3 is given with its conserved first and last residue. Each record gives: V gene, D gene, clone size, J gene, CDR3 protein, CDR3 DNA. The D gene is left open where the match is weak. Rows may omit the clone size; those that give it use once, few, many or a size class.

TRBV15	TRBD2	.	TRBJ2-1	CATSRAIAGKYEQFF	TGTGCCACCAGCAGAGCGATAGCGGGAAAGTATGAGCAGTTCTTC
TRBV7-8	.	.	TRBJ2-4	CASSLVGGAGKNIQYF	TGTGCCAGCAGCTTAGTTGGGGGGGCAGGCAAAAACATTCAGTACTTC
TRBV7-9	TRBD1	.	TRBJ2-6	CASSFTGGRSGANVLTF	TGTGCCAGCAGCTTCACAGGGGGCCGCTCTGGGGCCAACGTCCTGACTTTC
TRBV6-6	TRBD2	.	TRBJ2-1	CASIAGTSVYNEQFF	TGTGCCAGCATCGCCGGGACTAGCGTTTACAATGAGCAGTTCTTC
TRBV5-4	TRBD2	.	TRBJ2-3	CASSSIQTSGSTDTQYF	TGTGCCAGCAGCTCTATACAGACTAGCGGGAGCACAGATACGCAGTATTTT
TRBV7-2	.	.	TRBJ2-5	CASSLGVGGSGETQYF	TGTGCCAGCAGCTTAGGTGTGGGGGGAAGCGGGGAGACCCAGTACTTC
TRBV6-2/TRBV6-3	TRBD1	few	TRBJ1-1	CASRQGRGMNTEAFF	TGTGCCAGCAGACAGGGGAGGGGGATGAACACTGAAGCTTTCTTT
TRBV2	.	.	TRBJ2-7	CASSEAGPFEQYF	TGTGCCAGCAGTGAAGCGGGGCCCTTCGAGCAGTACTTC
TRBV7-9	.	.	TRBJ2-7	CASSAQESSYNEQYF	TGTGCCAGCAGCGCCCAAGAGAGCTCCTACAATGAGCAGTACTTC
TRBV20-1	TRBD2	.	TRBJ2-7	CSARHGTSLDEQYF	TGCAGTGCTAGACATGGGACTAGCCTGGACGAGCAGTACTTC
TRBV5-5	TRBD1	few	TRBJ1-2	CASRRTGPPSGYGYTF	TGTGCCAGCCGGAGGACAGGACCCCCATCCGGCTATGGCTACACCTTC
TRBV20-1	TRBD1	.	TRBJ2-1	CSMTGGRGDSSYNEQFF	TGCAGTATGACAGGGGGCAGGGGGGACTCATCCTACAATGAGCAGTTCTTC
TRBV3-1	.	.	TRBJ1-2	CASSQDPRGWYGYTF	TGTGCCAGCAGCCAAGACCCCAGGGGATGGTATGGCTACACCTTC
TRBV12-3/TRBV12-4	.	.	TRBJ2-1	CASSKEGGFYNEQFF	TGTGCCAGCAGTAAAGAGGGGGGCTTCTACAATGAGCAGTTCTTC
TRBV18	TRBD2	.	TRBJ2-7	CASSSELAGASEQYF	TGTGCCAGCTCATCGGAGCTAGCGGGAGCTTCCGAGCAGTACTTC
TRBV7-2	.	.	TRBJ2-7	CASSLDWDGGAPYEQYF	TGTGCCAGCAGCTTAGACTGGGACGGGGGTGCCCCCTACGAGCAGTACTTC
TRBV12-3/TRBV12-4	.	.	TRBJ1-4	CACSKLQGQREKLFF	TGTGCCTGCAGTAAGTTACAGGGACAACGGGAAAAACTGTTTTTT
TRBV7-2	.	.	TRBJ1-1	CASQVLNTEAFF	TGTGCCAGTCAGGTTTTGAACACTGAAGCTTTCTTT
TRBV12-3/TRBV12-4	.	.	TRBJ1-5	CASSPGRISNQPQHF	TGTGCCAGCAGTCCAGGCCGGATAAGCAATCAGCCCCAGCATTTT
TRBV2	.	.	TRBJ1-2	CASPGVYGYTF	TGTGCCAGCCCCGGAGTCTATGGCTACACCTTC
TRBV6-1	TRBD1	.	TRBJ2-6	CASCRGDRGLSGANVLTF	TGTGCCAGTTGTCGCGGGGACAGGGGTCTCTCTGGGGCCAACGTCCTGACTTTC
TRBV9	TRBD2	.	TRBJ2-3	CASSVGLAGEDTQYF	TGTGCCAGCAGCGTGGGACTAGCGGGAGAAGATACGCAGTATTTT
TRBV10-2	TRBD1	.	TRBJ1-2	CASSETQGAGYTF	TGCGCCAGCAGCGAAACGCAGGGGGCTGGCTACACCTTC
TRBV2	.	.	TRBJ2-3	CASAILGTDTQYF	TGTGCCAGCGCAATTCTGGGCACAGATACGCAGTATTTT
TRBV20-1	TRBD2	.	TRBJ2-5	CSAGSSGRRETQYF	TGCAGTGCTGGGTCTAGCGGCCGTCGGGAGACCCAGTACTTC
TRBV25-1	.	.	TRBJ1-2	CASSKEGGLYGYTF	TGTGCCAGCAGTAAAGAAGGAGGGCTCTATGGCTACACCTTC
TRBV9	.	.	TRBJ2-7	CASSLRYGSNEQYF	TGTGCCAGCAGCCTCAGATACGGGAGCAATGAGCAGTACTTC